This TCR beta chain stems from a study of cytomegalovirus exposure and HLA in healthy donors (dated by TCRdb to between 2016 and 2019). Regarding the study in general: In an earlier analysis of 550 to 750 of the donors, around 290 Gb of sequence data and approximately 120 million unique TCR beta sequences from about 179 million T cells were reported. An early release that covered around 590 HLA-typed donors contained about 300 gigabases of sequencing data and 65 million to 100 million unique TCR sequences. Of the approximately 400 genotyped donors, roughly 80% fell in the genetic ancestry cluster associated with self-reported Caucasian donors. The aim of the study was to test whether cataloging public T cell receptors could identify signatures of past pathogen exposure. The study profiled the T cell repertoires of about 720 subjects by immunosequencing and related them to cytomegalovirus serostatus. A separate validation cohort of more than 100 different subjects was used in addition to the approximately 610-subject first cohort. High-throughput TCR immunosequencing, statistical association of individual TCRs with disease status, and machine learning were combined to predict cytomegalovirus infection status. A later analysis re-examined previously published TCR beta repertoires from 600 to 700 donors and added high-resolution HLA genotyping to investigate patterns of TCR occurrence. Rather than drawing on any new phenotypic data, the later analysis identified candidate immune exposures from TCR beta sequences and the way those sequences occurred across donors. In an earlier analysis of 587 of the donors, high-throughput TCR beta sequencing was used to judge whether each TCR beta V gene segment behaved as functional or pseudogenic. Donor age, sex, ethnicity and CMV serostatus were compiled alongside the repertoire data. A later genetic analysis used genome-wide SNP genotypes for about 65% of the roughly 670 donors, treating that subset as a discovery cohort. Every discovery cohort repertoire had been produced on one sequencing platform. Both class I and class II loci were covered by HLA typing, at four-digit resolution. Typing coverage varied by locus: roughly 629-640 donors for A, B, C, DRB1 and DQB1; under 550 for DQA1; over 600 for DPA1; approximately 470 for DPB1. Four to six DR-DQ haplotypes were handled as single units for association and clustering, since linkage in the cohort was strong. Across about 380 genotyped donors of the cohort, an average of about 200,000 unique TCR beta nucleotide sequences per donor were sequenced, and approximately 19% of those sequences were non-productive. General study outcomes and caveats: In a later analysis, several top co-occurrence clusters were reported to appear linked to parvovirus B19, influenza, CMV and Epstein-Barr virus. Because counts were too low, about 15 rarely observed V segments, including chromosome 9 orphons, were left out of the earlier analysis of over 550 of the donors. In both the original and validation cohorts, the classifier was reported to diagnose cytomegalovirus status with high specificity and sensitivity. This cohort had only TCR beta chains sequenced, and the lack of alpha or paired-chain data limited which features could be detected. Because HLA typing was unavailable for some donors at each locus, only the typed subset was used in association tests. A cluster of highly shared sequence variants was judged likely to represent a technical artifact of the sequencing pipeline. Assigning TCR associations to individual alleles was difficult when HLA alleles, especially DR and DQ, strongly co-occurred. It was suggested by the authors that the approach could potentially be generalized to other disease states and immunological phenotypes. Correlated functional status among segregating V segments might be attributable to linkage disequilibrium, but an unknown experimental factor could not be ruled out. A later analysis found that TCR association rates varied across HLA loci, with DRB1 alleles showing the most associated TCRs and HLA-C alleles the fewest. V-gene and J-gene trimming of TCR beta chains was associated with a missense DCLRE1C variant in a later genetic analysis, and the association was replicated in an independent cohort. In an earlier analysis of around 600 of the donors, most TCR beta V segments appeared in productive rearrangements about 90% or about 30% of the time, broadly matching IMGT annotations. In a later analysis, around 15,000 TCR beta sequences were associated with specific HLA alleles at a false discovery rate of 0.05. Most CMV-associated TCR beta chains appeared to be HLA-restricted in a later analysis, and the HLA associations seemed to be driven largely by CMV exposure. Sequencing depth was assumed to be roughly uniform across donors in the presence/absence analyses, though that assumption may not hold. A further reported finding was that TCR beta sequences accurately predicted the HLA-A and HLA-B alleles for most subjects in the first cohort. In vitro tests confirmed that a few of the cytomegalovirus-associated TCR beta chains recognize cytomegalovirus antigens. Because the 87-base-pair reads could not distinguish some IMGT-functional V segments, including TRBV6-2 and TRBV6-3, those segments were excluded. The study listed 164 TCR beta chains as associated with cytomegalovirus. Immune exposure information for the cohort was limited to CMV serostatus. In a later analysis, HLA-associated TCR beta chains were found to be more clonally expanded and to have lower generation probabilities than equally common non-associated chains. Compared with the roughly 670-donor mean, donors in an Asian-associated ancestry cluster had fewer N-insertions in productive TCRs, according to a later genetic analysis. Most TCR sequences were seen in very few donors, while some public TCRs were found in many individuals.

Receptor amplification or capture employed the immunoSEQ multiplex PCR assay. For the multiplex PCR, a mixture combining 60 forward primers for TCR Vbeta segments and 13 reverse primers for TCR Jbeta segments was used. The CDR3 region of rearranged TCR beta genes was amplified from genomic DNA by a multiplex PCR assay. The Illumina HiSeq System was used to sequence the amplified TCR beta libraries as 87-base-pair reads. In the original analysis: Across the 700 or so repertoires, a later analysis counted 75 million to 90 million unique TCR beta chains, 9.5 million to 13 million of which were shared by at least two donors. Raw reads were error-corrected and collapsed into unique sequences with a nearest-neighbor algorithm that merged closely related sequences to remove PCR and sequencing errors. V, D and J gene segments were assigned by aligning CDR3 sequences to IMGT reference sequences. Each retained sequence needed at least a six-nucleotide match to both a V gene segment and a J gene segment. Rearrangements were called productive when the CDR3 lacked stop codons and stayed in frame with V and J; all others were non-productive. Following IMGT convention, CDR3 was defined as the stretch from the second conserved V-encoded cysteine to the conserved J-encoded phenylalanine. In an earlier analysis of just under 600 of the donors, sequences lacking an unambiguous match to a single V gene segment were excluded. An earlier analysis of approximately 590 of the donors called V segments functional above 56.7% productive rearrangements and segregating when the between-donor standard deviation exceeded 5%. A statistical classification framework was built for diagnosing cytomegalovirus status from the catalog of TCR beta chain sequences. A later analysis assigned V and J genes by comparing TCR nucleotide sequences with IMGT/GENE-DB human TR gene sequences. Using the TCRdist pipeline, a later analysis assigned CDR3 sequences along with most-parsimonious VDJ recombination scenarios. In a later analysis, every TCR beta chain was defined by the combination of its CDR3 amino acid sequence and its V-gene family, and reads without a unique V-gene family were dropped. As a way to deal with suspected cross-contamination and a sequencing artifact, a later analysis dropped nearly 600 nucleotide sequences that were highly shared and had low generation probability. For each public chain, a later analysis derived a clonal expansion index from normalized ranks of inferred template counts within each repertoire. A later analysis computed generation probabilities with a VDJ recombination model fitted to out-of-frame rearrangements, and checked the results against IGoR. In a later analysis, hypergeometric tests were used to score TCR-TCR, TCR-HLA and TCR-CMV co-occurrence, with a repertoire-size bias correction applied to TCR pairs. To estimate false discovery rates, a later analysis permuted the HLA or CMV assignments 20 times. In a later analysis, co-occurring TCRs were grouped with DBSCAN, and TCRdist sequence similarity was added when clustering was performed within HLA-allele-positive subsets. Repertoires with fewer than 30,000 or more than 120,000 public chains, plus five repertoires with anomalous nucleotide sharing, were excluded from co-occurrence clustering. Sourced from immuneACCESS, this table was stored by TCRdb with only in-frame sequences that have V and J called. A share of the clones is absent; for the studies checked, an unresolved V gene accounts for under half, and the remainder has no known explanation. V and J calls and clone size are given by that table; D and trimming were obtained from the DNA. The sample records over 150,000 clones, roughly 80% of which are singletons. Just under 3% of the sample goes to the ten largest clones.

This clone has just a few counts. Its antigen is still unknown. Per-base qualities were not stored, and no clone one base away is much larger. The cohort comprised several hundred healthy bone marrow donors. At the time of sampling, all cohort members were nominally healthy, though unrecorded immune exposures were likely present. The donor was CMV seronegative and was included in the group of a few hundred seronegative cohort members. Every donor gave a peripheral blood sample, and the peripheral blood mononuclear cells from that sample were used for TCR beta sequencing. Genomic DNA extraction from the blood cell samples was performed with the Qiagen DNeasy Blood Extraction Kit. Inclusive of the bounding cysteine and phenylalanine, the CDR3 is 14 residues long. Only the CDR3 portion is preserved as DNA: 42 bases, with reading frame beginning at the first base. From a lookup of the germline V gene, CDR1 and CDR2 are SQVTM and ANQGSEA. Deletion took 2 bases off V and 4 bases off J, with a span of 14 bases between the germline ends.

The source is a woman in her twenties or thirties in good health and CMV-seronegative. Here the chain combines TRBV29-1 and TRBJ1-2, with TRBD1 tentatively as D gene (6 bases match). Sequencing input: PBMCs. The CDR3 region reads CSVEFGGGIYGYTF. The sequence in DNA is TGCAGCGTTGAATTTGGGGGGGGCATCTATGGCTACACCTTC. Beyond the CDR3, the reference TRBV29-1 and TRBJ1-2 genes provide the residues; the full variable domain reads: SAVISQKPSRDICQRGTSLTIQCQVDSQVTMMFWYRQQPGQSLTLIATANQGSEATYESGFVIDKFPISRPNLTFSTLTVSNMSPEDSSIYLCSVEFGGGIYGYTFGSGTRLTVV.